The sequence of this T cell receptor (beta chain) was determined in a study of Tregs in tolerant kidney transplant recipients. V lost 9 bases, J lost 15 bases, and 26 bases lay in between. CDR1 and CDR2 from the germline V gene are LNHNV and YYDKDF (reference sequence). CDR3 size: 14 residues. Whole-study findings and limits: Activated donor B cell expansion appeared to reveal the most relevant donor-specific TCRbeta repertoire. Few patients were studied, so findings need validation in larger groups. Biological reproducibility was not directly addressed, but technical replication error appeared minimal.

The nonmyeloablative bone marrow transplants came from related graft donors, with transient mixed chimerism. CD4+CD25+CD127- Tregs, CD4+CD25- non-Tregs, CD4 and CD8 cells were sorted. Clones were read by immunoSEQ multiplex PCR, and TCRdb kept only the in-frame ones, dropping some. The sample has 81,000 or so clones, 75% to 95% seen once. The sample holds a few counts of this clone. Its antigen is undetermined. The source is a human patient who received a combined kidney and bone marrow transplant. Some T cells may be transferred from the graft donor. The genes are TRBV15 and TRBJ1-4; D is ambiguous. Sequenced material: CD4+ T cells from blood (PBMCs), taken 24 months after the transplant. The CDR3 bases are TGTGCCACGGAGACCGGTACTTCTCAAACGGGGTTGTTTTTT. Its translation: CATETGTSQTGLFF.